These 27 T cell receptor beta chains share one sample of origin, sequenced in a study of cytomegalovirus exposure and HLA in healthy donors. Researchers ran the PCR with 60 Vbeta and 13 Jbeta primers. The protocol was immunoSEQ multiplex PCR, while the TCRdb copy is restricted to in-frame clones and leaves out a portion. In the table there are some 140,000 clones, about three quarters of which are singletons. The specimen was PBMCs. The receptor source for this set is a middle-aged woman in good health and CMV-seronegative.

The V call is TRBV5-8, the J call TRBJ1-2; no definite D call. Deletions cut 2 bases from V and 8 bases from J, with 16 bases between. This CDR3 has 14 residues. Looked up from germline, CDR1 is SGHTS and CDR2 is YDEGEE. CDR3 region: CASSFSGRGGGYTF. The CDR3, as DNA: TGTGCCAGCAGCTTCTCCGGGCGGGGAGGAGGCTACACCTTC. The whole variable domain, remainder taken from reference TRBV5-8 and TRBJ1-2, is EAGVTQSPTHLIKTRGQQATLRCSPISGHTSVYWYQQALGLGLQFLLWYDEGEERNRGNFPPRFSGRQFPNYSSELNVNALELEDSALYLCASSFSGRGGGYTFGSGTRLTVV.

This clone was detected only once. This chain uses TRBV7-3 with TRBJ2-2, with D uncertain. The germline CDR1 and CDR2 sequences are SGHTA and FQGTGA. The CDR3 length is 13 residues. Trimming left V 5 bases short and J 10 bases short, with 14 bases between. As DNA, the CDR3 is TGTGCCAGCAGCCCGCGCCCATCCATGGAGCTGTTTTTT. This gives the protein CASSPRPSMELFF.

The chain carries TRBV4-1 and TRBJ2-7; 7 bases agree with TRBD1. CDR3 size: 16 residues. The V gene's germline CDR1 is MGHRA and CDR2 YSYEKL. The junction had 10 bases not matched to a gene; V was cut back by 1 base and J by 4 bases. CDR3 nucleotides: TGCGCCAGCAGCCAAGTCCGGGCAGGGGGTGGGTACGAGCAGTACTTC. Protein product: CASSQVRAGGGYEQYF.

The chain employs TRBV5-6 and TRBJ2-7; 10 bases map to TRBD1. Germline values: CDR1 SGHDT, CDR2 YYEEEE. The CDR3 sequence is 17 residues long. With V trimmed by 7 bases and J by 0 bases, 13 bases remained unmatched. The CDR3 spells CASASGEGQGSSYEQYV. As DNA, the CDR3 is TGTGCCAGCGCTTCGGGGGAGGGACAGGGGAGCTCCTACGAGCAGTACGTC.

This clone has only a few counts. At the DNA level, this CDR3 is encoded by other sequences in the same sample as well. DNA of the CDR3: TGCGCCAGCAGTTTGTCTTTAGGGGACACCGGGGAGCTGTTTTTT. Translating it yields CASSLSLGDTGELFF. The chain uses TRBV5-1 and TRBJ2-2; the D gene is possibly TRBD1 (5 bases). The CDR3 has 15 residues. The V end lost 5 bases, the J end lost 3 bases, and 14 bases lay between the germline ends. The germline gives CDR1 SGHRS, CDR2 YFSETQ.

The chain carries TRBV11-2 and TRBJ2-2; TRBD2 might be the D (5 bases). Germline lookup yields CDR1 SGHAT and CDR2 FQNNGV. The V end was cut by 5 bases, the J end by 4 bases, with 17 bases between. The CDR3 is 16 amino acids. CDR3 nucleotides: TGTGCCAGCAGCCTCTTTGGACTTGATTCCACCGGGGAGCTGTTTTTT. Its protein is CASSLFGLDSTGELFF.

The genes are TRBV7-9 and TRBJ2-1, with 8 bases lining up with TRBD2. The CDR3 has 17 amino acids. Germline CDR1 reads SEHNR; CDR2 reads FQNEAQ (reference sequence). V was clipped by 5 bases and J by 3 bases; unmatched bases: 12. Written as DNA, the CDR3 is TGTGCCAGCAGCCCCGCTGGCGGGGGGAACGTCTACAATGAGCAGTTCTTC. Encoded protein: CASSPAGGGNVYNEQFF. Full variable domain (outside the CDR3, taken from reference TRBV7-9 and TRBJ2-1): DTGVSQNPRHKITKRGQNVTFRCDPISEHNRLYWYRQTLGQGPEFLTYFQNEAQLEKSRLLSDRFSAERPKGSFSTLEIQRTEQGDSAMYLCASSPAGGGNVYNEQFFGPGTRLTVL.

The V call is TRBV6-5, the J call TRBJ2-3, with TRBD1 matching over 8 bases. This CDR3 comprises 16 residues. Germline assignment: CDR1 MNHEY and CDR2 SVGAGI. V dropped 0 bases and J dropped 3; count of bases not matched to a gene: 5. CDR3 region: CASSYSPGQGTDTQYF. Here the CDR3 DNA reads TGTGCCAGCAGTTACTCGCCTGGACAGGGTACAGATACGCAGTATTTT.

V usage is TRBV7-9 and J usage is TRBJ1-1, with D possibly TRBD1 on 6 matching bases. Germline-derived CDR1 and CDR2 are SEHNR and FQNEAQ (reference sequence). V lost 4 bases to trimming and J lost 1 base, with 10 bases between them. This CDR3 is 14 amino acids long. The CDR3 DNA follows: TGTGCCAGCAGCTCCTCGACAGGGAACACTGAAGCTTTCTTT. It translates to CASSSSTGNTEAFF.

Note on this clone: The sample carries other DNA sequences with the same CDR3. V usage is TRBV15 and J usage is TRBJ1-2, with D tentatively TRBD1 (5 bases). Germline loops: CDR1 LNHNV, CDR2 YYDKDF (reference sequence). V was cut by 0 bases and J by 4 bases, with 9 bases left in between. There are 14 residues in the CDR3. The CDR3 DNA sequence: TGTGCCACCAGCAGAGATCAGGGTGGCTATGGCTACACCTTC. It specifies CATSRDQGGYGYTF. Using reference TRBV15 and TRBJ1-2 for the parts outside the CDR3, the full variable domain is DAMVIQNPRYQVTQFGKPVTLSCSQTLNHNVMYWYQQKSSQAPKLLFHYYDKDFNNEADTPDNFQSRRPNTSFCFLDIRSPGLGDTAMYLCATSRDQGGYGYTFGSGTRLTVV.

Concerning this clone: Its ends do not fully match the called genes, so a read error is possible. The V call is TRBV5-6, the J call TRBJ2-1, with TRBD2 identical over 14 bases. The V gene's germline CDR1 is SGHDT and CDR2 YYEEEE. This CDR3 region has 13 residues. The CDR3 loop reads CASSYGTSGGMVF. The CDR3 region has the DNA TGTGCCAGCAGCTACGGGACTAGCGGGGGAATGGTCTTC. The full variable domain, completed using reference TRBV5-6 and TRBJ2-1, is DAGVTQSPTHLIKTRGQQVTLRCSPKSGHDTVSWYQQALGQGPQFIFQYYEEEERQRGNFPDRFSGHQFPNYSSELNVNALLLGDSALYLCASSYGTSGGMVFGPGTRLTVL.

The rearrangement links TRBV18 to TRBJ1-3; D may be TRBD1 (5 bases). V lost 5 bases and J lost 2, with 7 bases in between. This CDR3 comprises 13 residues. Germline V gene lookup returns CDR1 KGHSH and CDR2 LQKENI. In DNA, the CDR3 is TGTGCCAGCTCAGGGACTACTGGAAACACCATATATTTT. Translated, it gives CASSGTTGNTIYF.

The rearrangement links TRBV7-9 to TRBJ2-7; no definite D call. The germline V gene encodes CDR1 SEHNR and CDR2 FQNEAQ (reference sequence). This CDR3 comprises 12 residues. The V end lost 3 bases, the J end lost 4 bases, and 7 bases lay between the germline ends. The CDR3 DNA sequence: TGTGCCAGCAGCTTGCAACTATACGAGCAGTACTTC. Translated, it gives CASSLQLYEQYF.

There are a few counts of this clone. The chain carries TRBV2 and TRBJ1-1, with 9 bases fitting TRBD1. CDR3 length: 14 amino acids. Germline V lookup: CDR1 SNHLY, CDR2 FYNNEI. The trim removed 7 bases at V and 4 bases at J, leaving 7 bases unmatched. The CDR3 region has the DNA TGTGCCAGCAATCGGGACAGGGAAGCCACTGAAGCTTTCTTT. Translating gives CASNRDREATEAFF.

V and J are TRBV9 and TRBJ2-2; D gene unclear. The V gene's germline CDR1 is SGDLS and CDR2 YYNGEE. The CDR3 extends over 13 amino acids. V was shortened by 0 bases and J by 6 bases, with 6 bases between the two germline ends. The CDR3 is CASSVAGSGELFF. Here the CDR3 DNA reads TGTGCCAGCAGCGTAGCGGGTTCCGGGGAGCTGTTTTTT.

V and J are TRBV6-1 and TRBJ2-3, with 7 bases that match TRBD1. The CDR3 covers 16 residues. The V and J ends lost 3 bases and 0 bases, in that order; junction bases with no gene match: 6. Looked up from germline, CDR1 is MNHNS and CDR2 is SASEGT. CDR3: CASSEVGTASTDTQYF. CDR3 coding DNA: TGTGCCAGCAGTGAGGTGGGGACAGCGAGCACAGATACGCAGTATTTT.

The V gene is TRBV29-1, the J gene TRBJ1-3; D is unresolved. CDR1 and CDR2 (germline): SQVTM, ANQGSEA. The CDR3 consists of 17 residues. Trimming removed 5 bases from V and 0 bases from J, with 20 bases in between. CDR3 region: CSVTGLPGDFSGNTIYF. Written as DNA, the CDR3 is TGCAGCGTTACCGGACTCCCCGGCGATTTCTCTGGAAACACCATATATTTT.

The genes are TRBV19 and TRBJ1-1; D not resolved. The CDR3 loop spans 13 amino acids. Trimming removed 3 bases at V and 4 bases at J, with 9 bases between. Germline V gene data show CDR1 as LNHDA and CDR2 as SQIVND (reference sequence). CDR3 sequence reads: CASSILRGTEAFF. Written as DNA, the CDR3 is TGTGCCAGTAGTATCCTCAGAGGCACTGAAGCTTTCTTT.

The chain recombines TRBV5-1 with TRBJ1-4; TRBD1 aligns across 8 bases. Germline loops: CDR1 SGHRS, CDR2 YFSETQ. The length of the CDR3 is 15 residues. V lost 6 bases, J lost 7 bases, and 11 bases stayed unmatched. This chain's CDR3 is CASKEGSRGLEKLFF. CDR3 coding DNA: TGCGCCAGCAAAGAAGGATCCAGGGGGCTTGAAAAACTGTTTTTT. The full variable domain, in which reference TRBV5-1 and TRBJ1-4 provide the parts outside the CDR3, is KAGVTQTPRYLIKTRGQQVTLSCSPISGHRSVSWYQQTPGQGLQFLFEYFSETQRNKGNFPGRFSGRQFSNSRSEMNVSTLELGDSALYLCASKEGSRGLEKLFFGSGTQLSVL.

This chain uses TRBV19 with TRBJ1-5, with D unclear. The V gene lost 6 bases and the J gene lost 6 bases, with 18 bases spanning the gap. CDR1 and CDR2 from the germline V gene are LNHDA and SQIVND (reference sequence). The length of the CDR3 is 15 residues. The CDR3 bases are TGTGCCAGTAGCCCCGATGAGGGTTCGTTTCAGCCCCAGCATTTT. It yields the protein CASSPDEGSFQPQHF.

CDR3 sequence reads: CASSLAGEEQYF. CDR3 sequence (DNA): TGTGCCAGCAGCTTAGCTGGGGAGGAGCAGTACTTC. The gene calls are TRBV11-3 and TRBJ2-7; possibly TRBD2 for D (5 bases). CDR1 is SGHNT, CDR2 YENEEA, per germline. The V gene lost 1 base and the J gene lost 7 bases, with 8 bases spanning the gap. The CDR3 extends over 12 amino acids. Based on the CDR3 plus reference TRBV11-3 and TRBJ2-7, the full variable domain is EAGVVQSPRYKIIEKKQPVAFWCNPISGHNTLYWYLQNLGQGPELLIRYENEEAVDDSQLPKDRFSAERLKGVDSTLKIQPAELGDSAVYLCASSLAGEEQYFGPGTRLTVT.

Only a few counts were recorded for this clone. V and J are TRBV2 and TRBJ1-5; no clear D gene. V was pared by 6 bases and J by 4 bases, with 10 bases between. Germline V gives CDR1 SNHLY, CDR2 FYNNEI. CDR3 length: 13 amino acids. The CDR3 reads CASSSDGNQPQHF. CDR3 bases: TGTGCCAGCAGCTCAGACGGGAATCAGCCCCAGCATTTT.

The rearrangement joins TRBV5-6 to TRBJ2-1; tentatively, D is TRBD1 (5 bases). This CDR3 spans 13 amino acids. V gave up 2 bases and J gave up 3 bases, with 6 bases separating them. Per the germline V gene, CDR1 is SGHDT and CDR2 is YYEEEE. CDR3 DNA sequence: TGTGCCAGCAGCTTCAGGGTCTACAATGAGCAGTTCTTC. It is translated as CASSFRVYNEQFF.

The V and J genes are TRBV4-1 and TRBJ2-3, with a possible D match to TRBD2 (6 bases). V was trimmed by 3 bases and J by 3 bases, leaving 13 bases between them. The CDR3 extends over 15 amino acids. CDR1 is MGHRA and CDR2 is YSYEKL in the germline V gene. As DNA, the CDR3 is TGCGCCAGCAGCCAGGAGGGGCTAGCGACAGATACGCAGTATTTT. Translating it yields CASSQEGLATDTQYF.

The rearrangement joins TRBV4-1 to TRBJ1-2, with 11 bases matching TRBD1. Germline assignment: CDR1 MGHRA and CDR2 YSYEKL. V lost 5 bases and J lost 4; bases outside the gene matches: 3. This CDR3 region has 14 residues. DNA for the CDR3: TGCGCCAGCAGCTCCGGGACAGGGGGCTATGGCTACACCTTC. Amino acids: CASSSGTGGYGYTF.

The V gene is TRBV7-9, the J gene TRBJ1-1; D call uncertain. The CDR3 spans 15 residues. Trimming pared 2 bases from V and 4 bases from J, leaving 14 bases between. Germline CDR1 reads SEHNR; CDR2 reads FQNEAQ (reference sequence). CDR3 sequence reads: CASSLNPGYSTEAFF. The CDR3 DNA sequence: TGTGCCAGCAGCTTAAACCCCGGTTATAGCACTGAAGCTTTCTTT.

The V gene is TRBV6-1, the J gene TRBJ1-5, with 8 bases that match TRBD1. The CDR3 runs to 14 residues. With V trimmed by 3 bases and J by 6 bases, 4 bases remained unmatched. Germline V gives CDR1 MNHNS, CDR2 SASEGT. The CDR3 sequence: CASSDSGGGQPQHF. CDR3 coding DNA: TGTGCCAGCAGTGATTCAGGGGGCGGTCAGCCCCAGCATTTT.